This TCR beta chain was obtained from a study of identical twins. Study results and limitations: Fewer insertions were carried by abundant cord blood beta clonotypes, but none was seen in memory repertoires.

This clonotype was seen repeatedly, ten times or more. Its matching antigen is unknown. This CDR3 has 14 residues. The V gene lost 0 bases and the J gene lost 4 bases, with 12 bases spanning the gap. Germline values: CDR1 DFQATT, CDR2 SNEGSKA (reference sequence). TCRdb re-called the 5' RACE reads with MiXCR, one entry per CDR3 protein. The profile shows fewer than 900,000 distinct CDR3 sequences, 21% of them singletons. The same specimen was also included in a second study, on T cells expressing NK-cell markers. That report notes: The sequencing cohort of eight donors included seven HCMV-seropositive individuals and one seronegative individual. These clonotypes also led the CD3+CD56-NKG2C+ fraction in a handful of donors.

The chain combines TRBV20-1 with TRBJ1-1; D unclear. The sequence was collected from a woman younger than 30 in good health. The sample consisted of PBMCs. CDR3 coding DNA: TGCAGTGCTAGAGATGGCTCTACCTTCACTGAAGCTTTCTTT. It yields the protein CSARDGSTFTEAFF.